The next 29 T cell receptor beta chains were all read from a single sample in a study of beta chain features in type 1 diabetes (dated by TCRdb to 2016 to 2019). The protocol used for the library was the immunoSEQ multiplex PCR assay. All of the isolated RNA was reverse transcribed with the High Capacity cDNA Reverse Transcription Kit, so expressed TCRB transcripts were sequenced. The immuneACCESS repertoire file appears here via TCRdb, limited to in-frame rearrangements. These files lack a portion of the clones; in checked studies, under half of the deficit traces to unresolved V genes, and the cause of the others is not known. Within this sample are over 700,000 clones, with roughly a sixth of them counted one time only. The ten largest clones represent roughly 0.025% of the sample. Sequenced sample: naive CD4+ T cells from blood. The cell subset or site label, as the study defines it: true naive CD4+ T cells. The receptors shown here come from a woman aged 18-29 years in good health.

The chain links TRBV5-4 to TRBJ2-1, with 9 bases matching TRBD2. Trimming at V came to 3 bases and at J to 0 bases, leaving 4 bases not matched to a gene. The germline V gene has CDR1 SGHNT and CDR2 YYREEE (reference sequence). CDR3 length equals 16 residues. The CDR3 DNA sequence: TGTGCCAGCAGCTCTCAGACTAGCGGCTCCTACAATGAGCAGTTCTTC. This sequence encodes CASSSQTSGSYNEQFF.

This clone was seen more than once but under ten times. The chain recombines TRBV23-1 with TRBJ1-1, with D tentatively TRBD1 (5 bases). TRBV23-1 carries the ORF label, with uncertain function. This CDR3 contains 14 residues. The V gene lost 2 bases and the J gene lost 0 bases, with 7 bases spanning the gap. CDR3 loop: CASSQPTVNTEAFF. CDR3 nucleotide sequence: TGCGCCAGCAGTCAACCGACAGTGAACACTGAAGCTTTCTTT.

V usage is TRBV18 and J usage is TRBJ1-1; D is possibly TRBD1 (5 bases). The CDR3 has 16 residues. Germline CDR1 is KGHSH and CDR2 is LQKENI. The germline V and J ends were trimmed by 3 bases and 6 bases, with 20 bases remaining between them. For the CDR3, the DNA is TGTGCCAGCTCACCGTACAACCTCGGGGCCACGGCTGAAGCTTTCTTT. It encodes CASSPYNLGATAEAFF.

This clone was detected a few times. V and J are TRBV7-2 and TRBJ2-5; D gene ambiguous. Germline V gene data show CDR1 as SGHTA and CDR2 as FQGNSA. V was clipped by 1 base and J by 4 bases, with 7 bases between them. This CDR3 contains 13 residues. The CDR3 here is CASSLVPSETQYF. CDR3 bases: TGTGCCAGCAGCTTAGTTCCCTCAGAGACCCAGTACTTC.

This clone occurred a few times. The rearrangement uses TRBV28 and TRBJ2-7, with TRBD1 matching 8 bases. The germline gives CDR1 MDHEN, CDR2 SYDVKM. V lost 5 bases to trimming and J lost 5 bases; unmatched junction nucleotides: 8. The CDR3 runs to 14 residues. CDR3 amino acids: CASSPRTGRNEQYF. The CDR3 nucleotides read TGTGCCAGCAGTCCCCGGACAGGGAGGAACGAGCAGTACTTC.

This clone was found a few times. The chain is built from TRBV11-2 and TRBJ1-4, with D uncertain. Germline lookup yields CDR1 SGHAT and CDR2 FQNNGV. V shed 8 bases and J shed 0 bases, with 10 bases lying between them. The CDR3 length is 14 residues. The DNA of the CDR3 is TGTGCCAGCCGGGCATCTGCAACTAATGAAAAACTGTTTTTT. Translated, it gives CASRASATNEKLFF.

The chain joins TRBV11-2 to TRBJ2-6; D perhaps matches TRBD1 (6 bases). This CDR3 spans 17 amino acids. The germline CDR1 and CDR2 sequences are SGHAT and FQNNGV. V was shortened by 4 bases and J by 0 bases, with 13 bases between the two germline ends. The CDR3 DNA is TGTGCCAGCAGCTGGAACAGGGATCCCTCTGGGGCCAACGTCCTGACTTTC. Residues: CASSWNRDPSGANVLTF. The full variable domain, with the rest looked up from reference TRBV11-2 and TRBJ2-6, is EAGVAQSPRYKIIEKRQSVAFWCNPISGHATLYWYQQILGQGPKLLIQFQNNGVVDDSQLPKDRFSAERLKGVDSTLKIQPAKLEDSAVYLCASSWNRDPSGANVLTFGAGSRLTVL.

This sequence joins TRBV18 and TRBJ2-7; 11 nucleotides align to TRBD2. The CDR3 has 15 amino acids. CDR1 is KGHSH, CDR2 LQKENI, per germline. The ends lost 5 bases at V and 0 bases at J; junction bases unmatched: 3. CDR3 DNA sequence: TGTGCCAGCTCAGTAACTAGCGGGAGCTCCTACGAGCAGTACTTC. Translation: CASSVTSGSSYEQYF. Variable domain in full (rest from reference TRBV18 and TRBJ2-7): NAGVMQNPRHLVRRRGQEARLRCSPMKGHSHVYWYRQLPEEGLKFMVYLQKENIIDESGMPKERFSAEFPKEGPSILRIQQVVRGDSAAYFCASSVTSGSSYEQYFGPGTRLTVT.

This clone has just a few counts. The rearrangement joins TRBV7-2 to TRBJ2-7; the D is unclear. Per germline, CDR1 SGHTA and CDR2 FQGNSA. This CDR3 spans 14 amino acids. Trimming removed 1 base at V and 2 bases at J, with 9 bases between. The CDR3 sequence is CASSLVGRTYEQYF. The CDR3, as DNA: TGTGCCAGCAGCTTAGTAGGCAGGACCTACGAGCAGTACTTC. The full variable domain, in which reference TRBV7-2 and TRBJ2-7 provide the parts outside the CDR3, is GAGVSQSPSNKVTEKGKDVELRCDPISGHTALYWYRQSLGQGLEFLIYFQGNSAPDKSGLPSDRFSAERTGGSVSTLTIQRTQQEDSAVYLCASSLVGRTYEQYFGPGTRLTVT.

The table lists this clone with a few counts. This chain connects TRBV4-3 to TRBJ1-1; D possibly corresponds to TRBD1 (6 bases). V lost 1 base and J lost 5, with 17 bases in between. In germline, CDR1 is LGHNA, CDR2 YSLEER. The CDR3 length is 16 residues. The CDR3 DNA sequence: TGCGCCAGCAGCCAAGCGTTAACAGGGAGATGGACTGAAGCTTTCTTT. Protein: CASSQALTGRWTEAFF.

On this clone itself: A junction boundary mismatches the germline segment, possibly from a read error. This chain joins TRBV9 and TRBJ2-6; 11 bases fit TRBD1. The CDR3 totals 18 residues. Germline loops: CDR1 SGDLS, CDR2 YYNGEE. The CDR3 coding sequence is TGTGCCCGCAGCGAAAGGGACAGGGGGGAGTCTGGGGCCAACGTCCTGACTTTC. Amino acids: CARSERDRGESGANVLTF.

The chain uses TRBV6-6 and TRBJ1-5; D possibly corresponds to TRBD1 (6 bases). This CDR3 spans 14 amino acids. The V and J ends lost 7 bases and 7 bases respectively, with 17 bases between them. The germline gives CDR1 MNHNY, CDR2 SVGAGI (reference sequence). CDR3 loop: CASNSRGPEQPQHF. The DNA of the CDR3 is TGTGCCAGCAACAGCAGGGGCCCTGAACAGCCCCAGCATTTT.

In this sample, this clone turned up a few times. CDR3 region: CASSQDTGGSYGYTF. In DNA, the CDR3 is TGCGCCAGCAGCCAAGACACCGGGGGATCCTATGGCTACACCTTC. This rearrangement joins TRBV4-3 to TRBJ1-2, with a weak D call TRBD1 (5 bases). The CDR3 sequence is 15 residues long. Looked up from germline, CDR1 is LGHNA and CDR2 is YSLEER. The V and J ends lost 0 bases and 4 bases respectively, with 12 bases between them.

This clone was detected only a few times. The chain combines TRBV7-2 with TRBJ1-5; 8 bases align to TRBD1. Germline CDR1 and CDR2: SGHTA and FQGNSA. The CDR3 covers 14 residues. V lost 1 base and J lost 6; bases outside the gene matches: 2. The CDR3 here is CASSLVTGVQPQHF. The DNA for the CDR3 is TGTGCCAGCAGCTTAGTGACAGGGGTTCAGCCCCAGCATTTT. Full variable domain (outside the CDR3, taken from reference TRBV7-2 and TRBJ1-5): GAGVSQSPSNKVTEKGKDVELRCDPISGHTALYWYRQSLGQGLEFLIYFQGNSAPDKSGLPSDRFSAERTGGSVSTLTIQRTQQEDSAVYLCASSLVTGVQPQHFGDGTRLSIL.

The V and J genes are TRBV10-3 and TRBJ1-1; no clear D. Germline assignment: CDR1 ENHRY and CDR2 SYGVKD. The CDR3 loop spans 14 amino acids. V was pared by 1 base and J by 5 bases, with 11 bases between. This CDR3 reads CAISEYTIGTEAFF. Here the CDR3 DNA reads TGTGCCATCAGTGAGTACACCATTGGGACTGAAGCTTTCTTT.

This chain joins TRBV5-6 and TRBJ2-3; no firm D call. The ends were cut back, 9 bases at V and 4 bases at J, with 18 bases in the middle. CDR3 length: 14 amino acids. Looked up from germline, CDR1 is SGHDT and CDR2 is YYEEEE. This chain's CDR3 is CATTSLGSADTQYF. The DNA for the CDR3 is TGTGCCACCACCTCCTTGGGTAGTGCAGATACGCAGTATTTT.

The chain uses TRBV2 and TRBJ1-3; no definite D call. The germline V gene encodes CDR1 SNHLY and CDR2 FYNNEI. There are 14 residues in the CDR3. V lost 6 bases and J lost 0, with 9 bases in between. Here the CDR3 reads CASRSQSSGNTIYF. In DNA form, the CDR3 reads TGTGCCAGCAGGTCACAGAGCTCTGGAAACACCATATATTTT.

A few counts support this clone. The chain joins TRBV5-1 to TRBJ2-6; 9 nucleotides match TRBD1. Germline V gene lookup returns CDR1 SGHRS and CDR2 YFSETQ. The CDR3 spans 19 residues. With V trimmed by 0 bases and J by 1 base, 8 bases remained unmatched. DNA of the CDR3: TGCGCCAGCAGCTTGGTACTAATACAGGGGGCGTCTGGGGCCAACGTCCTGACTTTC. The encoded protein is CASSLVLIQGASGANVLTF.

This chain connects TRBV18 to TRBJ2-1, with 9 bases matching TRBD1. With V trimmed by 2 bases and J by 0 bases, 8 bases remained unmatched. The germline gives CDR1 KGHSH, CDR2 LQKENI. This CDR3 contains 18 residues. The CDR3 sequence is CASSPAGQGLSSYNEQFF. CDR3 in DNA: TGTGCCAGCTCACCAGCGGGACAGGGCTTGAGCTCCTACAATGAGCAGTTCTTC.

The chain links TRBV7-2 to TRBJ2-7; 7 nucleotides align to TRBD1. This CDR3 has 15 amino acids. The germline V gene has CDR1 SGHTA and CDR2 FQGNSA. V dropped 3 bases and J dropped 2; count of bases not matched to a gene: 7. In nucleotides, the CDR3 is TGTGCCAGCAGCTTCGACAGGGCGCCTACCTACGAGCAGTACTTC. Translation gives CASSFDRAPTYEQYF.

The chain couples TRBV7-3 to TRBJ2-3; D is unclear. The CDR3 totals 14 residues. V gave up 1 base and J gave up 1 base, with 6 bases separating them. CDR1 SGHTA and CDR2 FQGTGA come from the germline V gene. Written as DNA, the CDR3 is TGTGCCAGCAGCTTAAATGGTGGCACAGATACGCAGTATTTT. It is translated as CASSLNGGTDTQYF.

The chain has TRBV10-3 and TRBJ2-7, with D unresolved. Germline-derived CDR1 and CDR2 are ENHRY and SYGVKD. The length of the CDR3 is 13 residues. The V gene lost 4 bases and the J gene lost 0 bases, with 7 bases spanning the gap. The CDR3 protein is CAISVRFSYEQYF. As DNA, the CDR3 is TGTGCCATCAGTGTAAGGTTCTCCTACGAGCAGTACTTC.

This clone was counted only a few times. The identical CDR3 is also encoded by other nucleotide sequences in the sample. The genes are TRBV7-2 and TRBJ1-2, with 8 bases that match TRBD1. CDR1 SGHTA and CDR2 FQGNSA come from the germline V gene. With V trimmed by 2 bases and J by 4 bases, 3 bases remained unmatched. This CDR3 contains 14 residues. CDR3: CASSLLGQGYGYTF. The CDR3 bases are TGTGCCAGCAGCTTATTAGGACAGGGCTATGGCTACACCTTC.

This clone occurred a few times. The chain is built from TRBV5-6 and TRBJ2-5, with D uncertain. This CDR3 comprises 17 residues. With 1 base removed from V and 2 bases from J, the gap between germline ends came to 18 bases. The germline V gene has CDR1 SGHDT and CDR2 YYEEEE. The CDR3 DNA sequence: TGTGCCAGCAGCTTGACGCCGGGTAGCAGTCTTCAAGAGACCCAGTACTTC. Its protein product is CASSLTPGSSLQETQYF.

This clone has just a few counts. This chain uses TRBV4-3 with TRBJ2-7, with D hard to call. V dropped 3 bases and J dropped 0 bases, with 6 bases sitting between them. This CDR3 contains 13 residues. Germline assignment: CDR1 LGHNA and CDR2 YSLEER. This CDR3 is CASSHSTSYEQYF. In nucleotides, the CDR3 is TGCGCCAGCAGCCACTCGACCTCCTACGAGCAGTACTTC.

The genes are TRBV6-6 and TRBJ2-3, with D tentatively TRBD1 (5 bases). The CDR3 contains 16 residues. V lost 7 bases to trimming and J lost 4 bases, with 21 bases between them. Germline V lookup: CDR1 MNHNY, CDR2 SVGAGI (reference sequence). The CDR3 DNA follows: TGTGCCAGCATGGGGCGGACCGTCTTGACCCCAGATACGCAGTATTTT. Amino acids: CASMGRTVLTPDTQYF.

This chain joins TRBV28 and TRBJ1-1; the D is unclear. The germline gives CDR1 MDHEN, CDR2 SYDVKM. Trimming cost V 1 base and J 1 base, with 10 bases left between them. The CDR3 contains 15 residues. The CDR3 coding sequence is TGTGCCAGCAGTTTATACTGGCGAGGGAACACTGAAGCTTTCTTT. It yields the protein CASSLYWRGNTEAFF.

The chain's CDR3 is CASSLTGGRFEQYF. The CDR3 DNA reads as TGTGCCAGTAGTCTGACCGGCGGGAGGTTCGAGCAGTACTTC. The chain has TRBV19 and TRBJ2-7; TRBD2 agrees at 8 bases. Unmatched junction bases numbered 9, after V lost 5 bases and J lost 6 bases. The CDR3 spans 14 residues. Germline CDR1 and CDR2: LNHDA and SQIVND (reference sequence).

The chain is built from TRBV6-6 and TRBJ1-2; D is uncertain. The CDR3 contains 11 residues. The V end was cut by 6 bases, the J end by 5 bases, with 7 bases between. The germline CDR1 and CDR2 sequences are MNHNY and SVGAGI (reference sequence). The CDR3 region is CASSMSYGYTF. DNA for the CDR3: TGTGCCAGCAGCATGAGTTATGGCTACACCTTC.